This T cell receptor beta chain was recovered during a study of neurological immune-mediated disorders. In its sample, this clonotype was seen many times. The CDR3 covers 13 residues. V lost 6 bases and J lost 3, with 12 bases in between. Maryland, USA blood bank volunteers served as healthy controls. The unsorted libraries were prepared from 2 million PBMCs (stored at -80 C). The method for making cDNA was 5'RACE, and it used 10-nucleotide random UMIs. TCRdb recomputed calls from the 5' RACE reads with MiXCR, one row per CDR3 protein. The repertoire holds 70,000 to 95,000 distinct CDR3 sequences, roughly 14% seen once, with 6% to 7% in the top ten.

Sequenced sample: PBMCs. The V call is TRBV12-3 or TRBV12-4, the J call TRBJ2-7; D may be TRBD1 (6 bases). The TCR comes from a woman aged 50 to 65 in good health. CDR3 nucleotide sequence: TGTGCCAGCAGAAAAGACAGGCTCTACGAGCAGTACTTC. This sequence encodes CASRKDRLYEQYF.